This T cell receptor (beta chain) was profiled in a study of beta chain features in type 1 diabetes. Study information: Summed over all samples, the examined sorted cells came to about 110 million.

For this clone: Its antigen is still unknown.

The V and J ends lost 5 bases and 2 bases respectively, with 10 bases between them. Germline V gene lookup returns CDR1 SNHLY and CDR2 FYNNEI. This CDR3 has 14 amino acids. The authors sorted CD4+ naive, central memory, regulatory and stem cell-like memory cells via CD45RO/CCR7/CD25/CD127/CD95/CD27. Every bit of the isolated RNA underwent reverse transcription, so sequencing read expressed TCRB transcripts. Clones were sequenced by immunoSEQ multiplex PCR, and TCRdb holds only the in-frame ones, with some missing. Found here are under 550,000 clones, roughly 10% of them singletons; the top ten hold 0.045% to 0.05%. Whole-study results and caveats: A potential influence of HLA type upon TCRB rearrangement remained unresolved herein.

The sequence was collected from a woman between 18 and 29 years old in good health. Sequenced input: naive CD4+ T cells from blood. V usage is TRBV2 and J usage is TRBJ1-5, with D hard to call. Written as DNA, the CDR3 is TGTGCCAGCAGTCCTTGGGGAGGCAATCAGCCCCAGCATTTT. It yields the protein CASSPWGGNQPQHF.